This T cell receptor (beta chain) came from a study of cytomegalovirus exposure and HLA in healthy donors. Study results and limitations: A later analysis reported that several of the most significant clusters appeared to be linked to common viral pathogens, among them Epstein-Barr virus.

Germline CDR1 is MNHEY and CDR2 is SMNVEV (reference sequence). After removal of 6 bases from V and 5 bases from J, the junction contained 4 bases not matched to a gene. The CDR3 consists of 12 residues. The PCR was carried out with 60 Vbeta primers and 13 Jbeta primers. Sequencing used immunoSEQ multiplex PCR; TCRdb keeps in-frame clones, though not all of them. The repertoire holds 140,000 or so clones, with 60% to 80% as singletons. Remarks on this clone: Its cognate antigen is unknown.

This sequence was found in a woman in her thirties in good health and CMV-seronegative. Sequenced: PBMCs. V and J are TRBV27 and TRBJ2-7, with TRBD1 matching over 7 bases. The CDR3 reads CASSRQGNEQYF. The CDR3 region has the DNA TGTGCCAGCAGCCGACAGGGAAACGAGCAGTACTTC.